In its sample, the clone carrying this T cell receptor beta chain was seen a few times. For TCRbeta, the library was prepared with unique molecular identifiers. Using its own MiXCR run on the PCR reads, TCRdb lists one record per CDR3 protein. The table has tens of thousands of distinct CDR3 sequences, about 18% seen once. CDR3 length equals 16 residues. The V and J ends lost 1 base and 0 bases, in that order; junction bases with no gene match: 5. The germline CDR1 and CDR2 sequences are KGHSH and LQKENI. The data derive from a study of T-cell reconstitution after alpha-beta-depleted transplantation in children.

This sequence joins TRBV18 and TRBJ2-7, with 8 bases matching TRBD2. This TCR derives from a male patient aged 2-10 years who had a stem cell transplant for acute lymphoblastic leukemia, so the T cells may come from the graft donor. Sample: PBMCs, mostly from graft donor cells, taken 60 days after TCRalphabeta/CD19-depleted stem cell transplant. In DNA, the CDR3 is TGTGCCAGCTCACCACGGGGACTAGAGAGCTCCTACGAGCAGTACTTC. This encodes CASSPRGLESSYEQYF.